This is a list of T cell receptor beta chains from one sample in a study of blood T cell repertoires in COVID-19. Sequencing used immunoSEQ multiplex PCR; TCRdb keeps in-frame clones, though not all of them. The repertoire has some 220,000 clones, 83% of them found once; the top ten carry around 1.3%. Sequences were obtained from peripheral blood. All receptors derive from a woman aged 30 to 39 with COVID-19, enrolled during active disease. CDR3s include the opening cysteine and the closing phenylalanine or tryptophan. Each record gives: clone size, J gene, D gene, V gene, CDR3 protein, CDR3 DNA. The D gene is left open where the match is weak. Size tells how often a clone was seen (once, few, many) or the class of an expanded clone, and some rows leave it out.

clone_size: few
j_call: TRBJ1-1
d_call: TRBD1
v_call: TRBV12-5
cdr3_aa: CASARGQGGNTEAFF
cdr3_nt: TGTGCTAGTGCCCGGGGACAGGGGGGGAACACTGAAGCTTTCTTT

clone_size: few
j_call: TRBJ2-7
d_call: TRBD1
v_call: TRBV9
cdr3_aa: CASSPRGQGDEQYF
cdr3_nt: TGTGCCAGCAGCCCCCGGGGACAGGGTGACGAGCAGTACTTC

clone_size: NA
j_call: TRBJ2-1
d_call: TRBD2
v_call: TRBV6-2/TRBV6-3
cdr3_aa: CASSDLAGVHYNEQFF
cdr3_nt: TGTGCCAGCAGTGACTTAGCGGGGGTGCACTACAATGAGCAGTTCTTC

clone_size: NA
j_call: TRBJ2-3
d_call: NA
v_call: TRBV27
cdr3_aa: CASSLIQVADTQYF
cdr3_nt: TGTGCCAGCAGTTTAATCCAGGTGGCAGATACGCAGTATTTT

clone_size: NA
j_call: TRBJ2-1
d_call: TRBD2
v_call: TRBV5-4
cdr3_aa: CASSPEPGLAGGLNEQFF
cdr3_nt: TGTGCCAGCAGCCCGGAACCGGGACTAGCGGGAGGCTTAAATGAGCAGTTCTTC

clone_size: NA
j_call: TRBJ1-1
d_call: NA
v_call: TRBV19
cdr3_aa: CASRSTIANTEAFF
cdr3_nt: TGTGCCAGTAGGTCGACGATAGCAAACACTGAAGCTTTCTTT

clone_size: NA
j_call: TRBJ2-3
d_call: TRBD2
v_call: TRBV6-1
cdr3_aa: CASSELAGDSDTQYF
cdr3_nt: TGTGCCAGCAGTGAACTAGCGGGAGACTCAGATACGCAGTATTTT

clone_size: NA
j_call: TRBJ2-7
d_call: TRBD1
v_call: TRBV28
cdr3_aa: CASSLGTGLYEQYF
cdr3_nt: TGTGCCAGCAGTTTAGGGACAGGGCTCTACGAGCAGTACTTC

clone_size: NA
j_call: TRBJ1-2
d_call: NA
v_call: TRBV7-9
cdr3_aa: CASSFQGRGYTF
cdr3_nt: TGTGCCAGCAGCTTCCAGGGCAGAGGCTACACCTTC

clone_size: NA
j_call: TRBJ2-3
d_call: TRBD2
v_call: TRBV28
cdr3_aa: CASSLNSGGAYF
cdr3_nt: TGTGCCAGCAGTTTAAACAGCGGGGGGGCGTATTTT

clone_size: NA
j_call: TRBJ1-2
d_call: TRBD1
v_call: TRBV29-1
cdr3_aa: CSVKIGQQGNYGYTF
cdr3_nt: TGCAGCGTGAAGATTGGCCAACAGGGGAACTATGGCTACACCTTC

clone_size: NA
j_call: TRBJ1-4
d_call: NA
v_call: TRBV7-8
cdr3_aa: CASSRPKKGVGEKLFF
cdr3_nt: TGTGCCAGCAGTCGACCGAAGAAGGGGGTGGGTGAAAAACTGTTTTTT

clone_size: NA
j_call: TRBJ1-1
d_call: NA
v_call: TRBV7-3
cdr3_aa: CASSLYGENTEAFF
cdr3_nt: TGTGCCAGCAGCTTATACGGGGAGAACACTGAAGCTTTCTTT

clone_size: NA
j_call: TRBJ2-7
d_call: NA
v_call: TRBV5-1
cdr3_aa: CASSLVQGYSYEQYF
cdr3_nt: TGCGCCAGCAGCTTGGTACAGGGCTACTCCTACGAGCAGTACTTC

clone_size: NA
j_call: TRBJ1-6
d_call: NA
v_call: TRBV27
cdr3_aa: CASSPRTQGNSPLHF
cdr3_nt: TGTGCCAGCAGTCCACGAACACAGGGTAATTCACCCCTCCACTTT

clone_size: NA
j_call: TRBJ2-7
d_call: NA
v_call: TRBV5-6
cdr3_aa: CASSLPHPRRSEQYF
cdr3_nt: TGTGCCAGCAGCTTACCACATCCAAGAAGGAGTGAGCAGTACTTC

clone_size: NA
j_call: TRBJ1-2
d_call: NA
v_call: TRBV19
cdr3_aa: CASNLRTGLNYGYTF
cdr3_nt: TGTGCCAGTAACCTCCGCACAGGGCTGAACTATGGCTACACCTTC

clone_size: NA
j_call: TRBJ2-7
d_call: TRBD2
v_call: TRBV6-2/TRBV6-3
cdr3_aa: CASSYSTSAYEQYF
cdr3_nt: TGTGCCAGCAGTTACTCGACTAGCGCCTACGAGCAGTACTTC

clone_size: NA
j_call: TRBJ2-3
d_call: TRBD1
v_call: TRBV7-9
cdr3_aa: CASSTGTGTTDTQYF
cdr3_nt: TGTGCCAGCAGTACCGGGACAGGGACCACAGATACGCAGTATTTT

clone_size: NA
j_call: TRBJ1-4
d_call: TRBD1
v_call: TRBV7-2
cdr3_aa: CASSLAPQGAGNEKLFF
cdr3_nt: TGTGCCAGCAGCTTAGCACCCCAGGGGGCCGGAAATGAAAAACTGTTTTTT

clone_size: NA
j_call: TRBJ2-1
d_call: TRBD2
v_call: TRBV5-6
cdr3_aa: CASSLRGGNYNEQFF
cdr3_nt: TGTGCCAGCAGCTTGAGGGGAGGGAACTACAATGAGCAGTTCTTC

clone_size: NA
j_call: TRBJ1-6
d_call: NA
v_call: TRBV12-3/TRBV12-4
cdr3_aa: CASNPGHNSPLHF
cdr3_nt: TGTGCCAGCAATCCGGGACACAATTCACCCCTCCACTTT

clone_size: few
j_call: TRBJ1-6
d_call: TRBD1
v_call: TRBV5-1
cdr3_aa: CASSLGLGDRGNSPLHF
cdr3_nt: TGCGCCAGCAGCTTGGGATTGGGGGACAGGGGTAATTCACCCCTCCACTTT

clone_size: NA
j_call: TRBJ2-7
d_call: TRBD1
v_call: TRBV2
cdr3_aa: CASSEWDRGNYEQYF
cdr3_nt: TGTGCCAGCAGTGAATGGGACAGGGGAAACTACGAGCAGTACTTC